This T cell receptor beta chain was sequenced during a study of a mutant IDH1 vaccine in newly diagnosed glioma. Libraries were prepared by immunoSEQ multiplex PCR; TCRdb keeps only in-frame clonotypes and omits some of them. The sample yields more than 25,000 clones, about 85% seen once. Described time point: week 5, during vaccination. Each vaccine dose was 300 ug of mutant IDH1 20-mer peptide, with topical imiquimod. The study enrolled donors with new WHO grade 3 or 4 IDH1-mutant, ATRX-lost astrocytomas. As to this clone: As yet, its antigen is unknown.

V gave up 4 bases and J gave up 2 bases, with 8 bases separating them. In germline, CDR1 is LNHDA, CDR2 SQIVND (reference sequence). The CDR3 is 13 residues long. The input for sequencing was peripheral blood mononuclear cells (PBMCs), taken from a glioma patient whose treatment included an IDH1 peptide vaccine. The sequence derives from a woman in her thirties or forties with glioma. Some clones in this sample may be carry-over from other donors' samples. This chain uses TRBV19 with TRBJ1-1, with D possibly TRBD1 on 5 matching bases. The CDR3 reads CASSTTANTEAFF. The CDR3 DNA is TGTGCCAGTAGTACGACAGCAAACACTGAAGCTTTCTTT.